The source of this T cell receptor beta chain is a study of T cell changes during pregnancy in multiple sclerosis (dated by TCRdb to about 2019). Notes on the research overall: The study looked at changes in the T cell repertoire across pregnancy in women with multiple sclerosis.

The CDR3 spans 18 residues, from the cysteine through the phenylalanine. Only the CDR3 DNA is retained, 54 bases long and in frame from the first base. V is cut back by 1 base and J by 9 bases, with 16 bases in the junction unmatched. The germline V gene sets CDR1 to SGHAT and CDR2 to FQNNGV. To note about this clone: Its target antigen remains unknown. No much larger clone exists at a distance of one base, and base qualities are not known.

Library creation used the immunoSEQ multiplex PCR assay. TCRdb's version of the immuneACCESS table is confined to in-frame rearrangements and falls short of the full clone set. An unresolved V gene accounts for under half of the shortfall where checked; the remainder is of unknown origin. This sample comprises 45,000 to 55,000 clones, approximately 90% of them detected only once. Of the sample, under 2% falls within the top ten clones. Sequenced material: peripheral blood, taken in the first trimester of pregnancy. The clonotype comes from a female donor with multiple sclerosis, enrolled in a pregnancy study. This receptor chain uses TRBV11-2 and TRBJ2-1; 9 bases in the junction line up with TRBD2. The DNA sequence is as follows: TGTGCCAGCAGCTTAGGGCATCTGTGGACTAGCGAGGGCGGTGAGCAGTTCTTC. Protein translation: CASSLGHLWTSEGGEQFF.